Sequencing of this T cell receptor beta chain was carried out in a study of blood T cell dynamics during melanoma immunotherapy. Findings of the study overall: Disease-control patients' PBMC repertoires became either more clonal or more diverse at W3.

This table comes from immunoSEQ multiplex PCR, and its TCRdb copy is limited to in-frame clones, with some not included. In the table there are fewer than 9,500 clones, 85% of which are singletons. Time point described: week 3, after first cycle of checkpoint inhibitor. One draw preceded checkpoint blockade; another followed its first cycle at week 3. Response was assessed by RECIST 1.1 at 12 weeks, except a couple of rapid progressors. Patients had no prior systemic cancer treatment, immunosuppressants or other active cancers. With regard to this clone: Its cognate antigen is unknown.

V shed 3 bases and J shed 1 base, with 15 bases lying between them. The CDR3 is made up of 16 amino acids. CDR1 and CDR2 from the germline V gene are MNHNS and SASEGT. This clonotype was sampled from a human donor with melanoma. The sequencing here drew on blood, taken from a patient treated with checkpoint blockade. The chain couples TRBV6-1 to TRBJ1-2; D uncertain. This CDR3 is CASSDGEVFLNYGYTF. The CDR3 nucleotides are TGTGCCAGCAGTGATGGGGAAGTTTTTCTTAACTATGGCTACACCTTC.